A selection of T cell receptor beta chains follows, all from one sample in a study of CXCR4 blockade with PD-1 therapy in pancreatic cancer. This table comes from immunoSEQ multiplex PCR, and its TCRdb copy is limited to in-frame clones, with some not included. The sample lists about 2,000 clones; around 55% were seen once. What was sequenced was tumor tissue. Receptors were obtained from a human donor with pancreatic ductal adenocarcinoma. Each CDR3 is given with its conserved first and last residue. A D gene is named only where the DNA matches it firmly. Expanded clones are given a class, and other clones once, few, many or no size at all.

-	-	TRBV30	TRBJ1-4	CAWSSLGSSNEKLFF	TGTGCCTGGAGTTCCTTGGGCTCATCTAATGAAAAACTGTTTTTT
-	-	TRBV9	TRBJ1-4	CASSDPRGGGEKLFF	TGTGCCAGCAGCGACCCCAGGGGCGGGGGTGAAAAACTGTTTTTT
TRBD1	-	TRBV5-1	TRBJ2-6	CASSRVGQGAGANVLTF	TGCGCCAGCAGCAGAGTCGGGCAGGGGGCTGGGGCCAACGTCCTGACTTTC
TRBD1	medium-sized	TRBV9	TRBJ1-3	CASSVTGTGYGNTIYF	TGTGCCAGCAGCGTTACTGGGACAGGGTACGGAAACACCATATATTTT
-	few	TRBV6-4	TRBJ1-2	CASSDSVDGGGYTF	TGTGCCAGCAGTGACTCGGTTGACGGGGGAGGTTACACCTTC
-	-	TRBV30	TRBJ1-6	CAWSVRDNSPLHF	TGTGCCTGGAGTGTCCGGGACAATTCACCCCTCCACTTT
TRBD2	medium-sized	TRBV6-8	TRBJ2-7	CASSPLAGNSYEQYF	TGTGCCAGCAGTCCATTAGCGGGAAACTCCTACGAGCAGTACTTC
-	medium-sized	TRBV11-3	TRBJ2-3	CASSLDSGRTSQYF	TGTGCCAGCAGCTTAGATTCGGGGCGAACTTCGCAGTATTTT
-	-	TRBV6-7	TRBJ1-3	CASTHETGTAGNTIYF	TGTGCCAGCACCCATGAGACAGGCACGGCTGGAAACACCATATATTTT
TRBD1	few	TRBV9	TRBJ1-4	CASSRGTGGNEKLFF	TGTGCCAGCAGCAGAGGGACAGGGGGTAATGAAAAACTGTTTTTT
-	-	TRBV28	TRBJ1-6	CASKEYNSPLHF	TGTGCCAGCAAAGAGTATAATTCACCCCTCCACTTT
-	few	TRBV11-3	TRBJ1-4	CASSLEGPDTNEKLFF	TGTGCCAGCAGCTTAGAAGGGCCAGACACTAATGAAAAACTGTTTTTT
-	few	TRBV19	TRBJ1-1	CASSIPPGRAGKNTEAFF	TGTGCCAGTAGTATCCCCCCTGGGAGGGCTGGGAAGAACACTGAAGCTTTCTTT
-	few	TRBV6-4	TRBJ1-2	CASSETPGNTVAYGYTF	TGTGCCAGCAGTGAAACCCCCGGTAATACAGTGGCCTATGGCTACACCTTC
-	-	TRBV6-7	TRBJ1-1	CASSYRGQREAFF	TGTGCCAGCAGTTACCGAGGACAGCGTGAAGCTTTCTTT
-	-	TRBV6-8	TRBJ2-1	CASSSDLRNEQFF	TGTGCCAGCAGTTCGGACCTGCGGAATGAGCAGTTCTTC